This is a list of T cell receptor beta chains from one sample in a study of blood T cell repertoires in COVID-19. The assay was immunoSEQ multiplex PCR, and TCRdb's table has in-frame clones only and misses some. The table lists over 200,000 clones, 70% to 90% of them singletons. Sequencing was done on a sample of PBMCs or T cells enriched from blood (not recorded which). These receptors were collected from a man aged 25 to 45 who had recovered from COVID-19. Both conserved end residues are part of each CDR3. The D gene is left open where the match is weak. Expanded clones get a size class; other rows say once, few or many, or leave the size out.

v_call: TRBV7-6; clone_size: .; j_call: TRBJ1-6; d_call: TRBD1; cdr3_aa: CASRAGTGTNSPLHF; cdr3_nt: TGTGCCAGCAGAGCGGGGACAGGGACGAATTCACCCCTCCACTTT
v_call: TRBV28; clone_size: .; j_call: TRBJ1-6; d_call: .; cdr3_aa: CASRKLPGQNSPLHF; cdr3_nt: TGTGCCAGCAGGAAACTTCCGGGACAAAATTCACCCCTCCACTTT
v_call: TRBV28; clone_size: .; j_call: TRBJ1-2; d_call: .; cdr3_aa: CASHGGYGYTF; cdr3_nt: TGTGCCAGCCACGGGGGGTACGGCTACACCTTC
v_call: TRBV30; clone_size: .; j_call: TRBJ2-7; d_call: TRBD1; cdr3_aa: CAWAHNRGRYEQYF; cdr3_nt: TGTGCCTGGGCCCATAACAGGGGGAGGTACGAGCAGTACTTC
v_call: TRBV19; clone_size: .; j_call: TRBJ2-5; d_call: TRBD1; cdr3_aa: CASTMGGTGIETQYF; cdr3_nt: TGTGCCAGTACCATGGGCGGGACAGGCATCGAGACCCAGTACTTC
v_call: TRBV18; clone_size: .; j_call: TRBJ1-1; d_call: TRBD1; cdr3_aa: CASSLAGTGAGGNTEAFF; cdr3_nt: TGTGCCAGCTCACTCGCCGGGACAGGGGCAGGGGGGAACACTGAAGCTTTCTTT
v_call: TRBV5-8; clone_size: .; j_call: TRBJ2-7; d_call: .; cdr3_aa: CASSGGQYF; cdr3_nt: TGTGCCAGCAGCGGAGGGCAGTACTTC
v_call: TRBV19; clone_size: .; j_call: TRBJ2-7; d_call: .; cdr3_aa: CASSIVGTYYEQYF; cdr3_nt: TGTGCCAGTAGTATAGTAGGGACATACTACGAGCAGTACTTC
v_call: TRBV4-3; clone_size: .; j_call: TRBJ2-7; d_call: TRBD2; cdr3_aa: CASSQVASGGLVSYEQYF; cdr3_nt: TGCGCCAGCAGCCAAGTCGCCAGCGGGGGGCTAGTTTCCTACGAGCAGTACTTC
v_call: TRBV9; clone_size: few; j_call: TRBJ1-1; d_call: .; cdr3_aa: CASSGGQPNTEAFF; cdr3_nt: TGTGCCAGCAGCGGAGGACAGCCGAACACTGAAGCTTTCTTT
v_call: TRBV5-4; clone_size: .; j_call: TRBJ1-1; d_call: .; cdr3_aa: CASSSPGDTEAFF; cdr3_nt: TGTGCCAGCAGCTCCCCAGGGGACACTGAAGCTTTCTTT
v_call: TRBV7-6; clone_size: .; j_call: TRBJ2-7; d_call: .; cdr3_aa: CASSLSFGVRSYEQYF; cdr3_nt: TGTGCCAGCAGCTTGAGTTTCGGGGTCCGCTCCTACGAGCAGTACTTC
v_call: TRBV15; clone_size: .; j_call: TRBJ2-1; d_call: TRBD1; cdr3_aa: CATSGERDRAYNEQFF; cdr3_nt: TGTGCCACCAGCGGTGAACGGGACAGGGCCTACAATGAGCAGTTCTTC
v_call: TRBV28; clone_size: .; j_call: TRBJ2-7; d_call: .; cdr3_aa: CASNQGQYLSYEQYF; cdr3_nt: TGTGCCAGCAACCAGGGACAATACCTCTCCTACGAGCAGTACTTC
v_call: TRBV5-5; clone_size: .; j_call: TRBJ2-1; d_call: .; cdr3_aa: CASSVGAMEIRGYNEQFF; cdr3_nt: TGTGCCAGCAGCGTGGGGGCCATGGAGATTAGGGGATACAATGAGCAGTTCTTC
v_call: TRBV4-3; clone_size: .; j_call: TRBJ2-7; d_call: TRBD1; cdr3_aa: CASSQGYGTASSYEQYF; cdr3_nt: TGCGCCAGCAGCCAAGGATACGGGACAGCCAGCTCCTACGAGCAGTACTTC
v_call: TRBV18; clone_size: .; j_call: TRBJ1-1; d_call: .; cdr3_aa: CASSPREGNTEAFF; cdr3_nt: TGTGCCAGCTCACCAAGGGAGGGAAACACTGAAGCTTTCTTT
v_call: TRBV27; clone_size: once; j_call: TRBJ1-6; d_call: .; cdr3_aa: CASSLEGWAARSPLHF; cdr3_nt: TGTGCCAGCAGTTTGGAGGGGTGGGCTGCGCGATCACCCCTCCACTTT
v_call: TRBV13; clone_size: .; j_call: TRBJ1-4; d_call: TRBD1; cdr3_aa: CASSSGTVEKLFF; cdr3_nt: TGTGCCAGCAGCTCTGGGACAGTTGAAAAACTGTTTTTT
v_call: TRBV27; clone_size: .; j_call: TRBJ2-7; d_call: TRBD2; cdr3_aa: CASSLLGLGYEQYF; cdr3_nt: TGTGCCAGCAGTTTATTGGGACTAGGCTACGAGCAGTACTTC
v_call: TRBV28; clone_size: .; j_call: TRBJ1-1; d_call: .; cdr3_aa: CASSTPFGGGTEAFF; cdr3_nt: TGTGCCAGCAGTACACCTTTTGGGGGCGGTACTGAAGCTTTCTTT
v_call: TRBV28; clone_size: .; j_call: TRBJ2-1; d_call: TRBD2; cdr3_aa: CASSNPGLGYVEQFF; cdr3_nt: TGTGCCAGCAGTAACCCGGGACTAGGCTACGTTGAGCAGTTCTTC
v_call: TRBV6-1; clone_size: .; j_call: TRBJ1-5; d_call: .; cdr3_aa: CASSASGGGGGLGMPQHF; cdr3_nt: TGTGCCAGCAGTGCCTCGGGGGGAGGGGGAGGTCTGGGCATGCCCCAGCATTTT
v_call: TRBV5-1; clone_size: .; j_call: TRBJ2-2; d_call: .; cdr3_aa: CASSLPGNTGELFF; cdr3_nt: TGCGCCAGCAGCTTGCCAGGGAACACCGGGGAGCTGTTTTTT
v_call: TRBV30; clone_size: .; j_call: TRBJ2-5; d_call: .; cdr3_aa: CAWSVPVPTQYF; cdr3_nt: TGTGCCTGGAGTGTACCGGTCCCGACCCAGTACTTC